What follows are 10 T cell receptor beta chains derived from one specimen sequenced in a study of cytomegalovirus exposure and HLA in healthy donors. The PCR used 60 Vbeta and 13 Jbeta primers. Profiled with immunoSEQ multiplex PCR; TCRdb holds only in-frame clones, not every one. The table has about 130,000 clones, just over 75% seen once. Sample: PBMCs. These receptors came from a woman between 50 and 59 years old in good health and CMV-seronegative.

The rearrangement uses TRBV6-1 and TRBJ1-2, with a weak D call TRBD1 (6 bases). CDR3 length: 13 amino acids. Per the germline V gene, CDR1 is MNHNS and CDR2 is SASEGT. V lost 6 bases, J lost 0 bases, and 8 bases lay in between. This CDR3 is CASRGAANYGYTF. CDR3 nucleotides: TGTGCCAGCAGGGGGGCTGCTAACTATGGCTACACCTTC.

The CDR3 sequence: CASSPRSERADTQYF. The CDR3 nucleotides read TGTGCCAGCAGTCCGCGGTCTGAGCGGGCCGATACGCAGTATTTT. The chain combines TRBV7-9 with TRBJ2-3; D is possibly TRBD2 (6 bases). Per germline, CDR1 SEHNR and CDR2 FQNEAQ (reference sequence). The CDR3 is 15 residues long. V was trimmed by 6 bases and J by 6 bases, leaving 19 bases between them. The full variable domain, completed using reference TRBV7-9 and TRBJ2-3, is DTGVSQNPRHKITKRGQNVTFRCDPISEHNRLYWYRQTLGQGPEFLTYFQNEAQLEKSRLLSDRFSAERPKGSFSTLEIQRTEQGDSAMYLCASSPRSERADTQYFGPGTRLTVL.

This clone was seen only once. The rearrangement joins TRBV5-4 to TRBJ2-1; TRBD2 matches at 7 bases. Germline CDR1 reads SGHNT; CDR2 reads YYREEE (reference sequence). V gave up 2 bases and J gave up 4 bases; unmatched junction bases: 6. The CDR3 is made up of 15 amino acids. The CDR3 nucleotides read TGTGCCAGCAGCTTCGGGCGGGAGACTTACAATGAGCAGTTCTTC. Translating it yields CASSFGRETYNEQFF.

The chain is built from TRBV6-5 and TRBJ2-5, with D maybe TRBD1 (5 bases). The V end lost 7 bases, the J end lost 5 bases, and 17 bases lay between the germline ends. The CDR3 loop spans 14 amino acids. The germline V gene encodes CDR1 MNHEY and CDR2 SVGAGI. CDR3 sequence (DNA): TGTGCCAGCACTACCCAGGGCGCCGCCGAGACCCAGTACTTC. Protein: CASTTQGAAETQYF.

This rearrangement joins TRBV4-1 to TRBJ1-4; possibly TRBD1 for D (5 bases). The CDR3 runs to 13 residues. CDR1 is MGHRA and CDR2 is YSYEKL in the germline V gene. Deletions cut 5 bases from V and 3 bases from J, with 7 bases between. CDR3 bases: TGCGCCAGCAGCGGCAGGGCTAATGAAAAACTGTTTTTT. Its translation: CASSGRANEKLFF.

The chain combines TRBV18 with TRBJ1-3; 7 bases match TRBD1. This CDR3 has 16 amino acids. Germline V gene sequence: CDR1 KGHSH, CDR2 LQKENI. V shed 3 bases, J shed 4 bases, and the junction held 9 bases outside the gene matches. CDR3 sequence (DNA): TGTGCCAGCTCACCCCAAACAGGGGATACAGGAAACACCATATATTTT. Translation: CASSPQTGDTGNTIYF.

The V gene is TRBV5-4, the J gene TRBJ2-2, with D maybe TRBD1 (5 bases). CDR3 size: 14 residues. Trimming left V 3 bases short and J 1 base short, with 7 bases between. Germline-derived CDR1 and CDR2 are SGHNT and YYREEE (reference sequence). DNA of the CDR3: TGTGCCAGCAGCTCTACAGGGAACACCGGGGAGCTGTTTTTT. Amino acid sequence: CASSSTGNTGELFF.

The chain is built from TRBV4-2 and TRBJ2-1; 9 bases agree with TRBD1. The V gene end was trimmed by 1 base and the J gene end by 8 bases; junction bases not matched to a gene: 9. The length of the CDR3 is 16 residues. Germline V gives CDR1 LGHNA, CDR2 YNFKEQ. The chain's CDR3 is CASSQGPGQGFDEQFF. As DNA, the CDR3 is TGTGCCAGCAGCCAAGGTCCGGGACAGGGTTTTGATGAGCAGTTCTTC.

There are a few counts of this clone. The V call is TRBV4-2, the J call TRBJ1-1; D perhaps matches TRBD1 (6 bases). Germline values: CDR1 LGHNA, CDR2 YNFKEQ. The CDR3 spans 14 residues. V gave up 1 base and J gave up 8 bases, with 14 bases separating them. The CDR3 protein is CASSQGGGLREAFF. The CDR3 DNA reads TGTGCCAGCAGCCAAGGGGGGGGGCTAAGGGAAGCTTTCTTT.

The CDR3 is CAGRWDYGELFF. As DNA, the CDR3 is TGTGCCGGGAGGTGGGACTACGGGGAGCTGTTTTTT. This sequence joins TRBV7-2 and TRBJ2-2; 7 bases fit TRBD2. Germline loops: CDR1 SGHTA, CDR2 FQGNSA. V shed 11 bases, J shed 7 bases, and the junction held 7 bases outside the gene matches. The CDR3 is made up of 12 amino acids.